These 13 T cell receptor beta chains originate from one sample sequenced in a study of blood T cell repertoires in COVID-19. The repertoire was sequenced with immunoSEQ multiplex PCR; TCRdb's copy has only in-frame clones and lacks some. The data show roughly 67,000 clones, around 83% seen once. Sequenced input: peripheral blood. These receptors were collected from a woman in her sixties or seventies with acute or convalescent COVID-19.

The chain links TRBV2 to TRBJ2-7, with D possibly matching TRBD2 (5 bases). Trimming pared 5 bases from V and 5 bases from J, leaving 13 bases between. The V gene's germline CDR1 is SNHLY and CDR2 FYNNEI. This CDR3 has 13 amino acids. Here the CDR3 DNA reads TGTGCCAGCAGTTCTCCCGGACTTCACGAGCAGTACTTC. Its translation: CASSSPGLHEQYF.

This chain uses TRBV2 with TRBJ2-7, with a weak D call TRBD1 (5 bases). V was shortened by 9 bases and J by 3 bases, with 15 bases between the two germline ends. Germline V gives CDR1 SNHLY, CDR2 FYNNEI. The CDR3 is 13 residues long. CDR3 in DNA: TGTGCCAGTGAAGGGGCAGGCGACTACGAGCAGTACTTC. Protein product: CASEGAGDYEQYF.

The chain is built from TRBV3-1 (or the pseudogene TRBV3-2) and TRBJ2-5; 7 bases map to TRBD1. The V gene's germline CDR1 is LGHDT and CDR2 YNNKEL (reference sequence). The length of the CDR3 is 17 residues. With V trimmed by 4 bases and J by 4 bases, 15 bases remained unmatched. CDR3 in amino acids: CASSPPQGGASPETQYF. The CDR3 coding sequence is TGTGCCAGCAGCCCCCCCCAAGGGGGCGCGTCTCCAGAGACCCAGTACTTC.

This chain links TRBV19 with TRBJ2-7; tentatively, D is TRBD1 (6 bases). The V end was cut by 5 bases, the J end by 3 bases, with 23 bases between. CDR3 length: 17 amino acids. From germline, CDR1 is LNHDA and CDR2 SQIVND (reference sequence). The CDR3 region has the DNA TGTGCCAGTAGTCGACACGCACGAACAGGGATTAGCTACGAGCAGTACTTC. It encodes CASSRHARTGISYEQYF.

The chain recombines TRBV5-6 with TRBJ2-3, with TRBD2 matching 8 bases. CDR3 size: 14 residues. Germline V gene sequence: CDR1 SGHDT, CDR2 YYEEEE. J lost 4 bases, V lost 2 bases, and 3 bases had no gene match. CDR3 sequence reads: CASSFSGIPDTQYF. CDR3 nucleotide sequence: TGTGCCAGCAGCTTTAGCGGGATCCCAGATACGCAGTATTTT.

The chain carries TRBV5-1 and TRBJ1-4, with D possibly being TRBD1 (6 bases). Trimming stripped 0 bases from V and 6 bases from J, with 15 bases between. This CDR3 is 16 amino acids long. Per the germline V gene, CDR1 is SGHRS and CDR2 is YFSETQ. The DNA of the CDR3 is TGCGCCAGCAGCTTGGCCGTACAGGGTGTTTATGAAAAACTGTTTTTT. This encodes CASSLAVQGVYEKLFF.

This clone was recorded once. This rearrangement joins TRBV3-1 (or the pseudogene TRBV3-2) to TRBJ1-1, with 9 bases identical to TRBD1. CDR1 is LGHDT, CDR2 YNNKEL, per germline (reference sequence). The CDR3 is 15 amino acids. V was clipped by 3 bases and J by 5 bases; unmatched bases: 7. CDR3 sequence: CASSHSDRGGTEAFF. The CDR3 nucleotides read TGTGCCAGCAGCCATTCCGACAGGGGGGGGACTGAAGCTTTCTTT.

The gene calls are TRBV5-1 and TRBJ2-2; tentative D call: TRBD1 (5 bases). The germline CDR1 and CDR2 sequences are SGHRS and YFSETQ. The CDR3 covers 15 residues. Trimming stripped 0 bases from V and 6 bases from J, with 12 bases between. Here the CDR3 DNA reads TGCGCCAGCAGCTTGGAGGGGTATCAGGCCGGGGAGCTGTTTTTT. Translated: CASSLEGYQAGELFF.

The chain uses TRBV7-3 and TRBJ1-1; 9 bases map to TRBD1. With V trimmed by 6 bases and J by 3 bases, 8 bases remained unmatched. In germline, CDR1 is SGHTA, CDR2 FQGTGA. The CDR3 runs to 15 residues. The CDR3 reads CASSTGGGRDTEAFF. CDR3 sequence (DNA): TGTGCCAGCAGTACAGGGGGCGGAAGGGACACTGAAGCTTTCTTT.

The V and J genes are TRBV9 and TRBJ2-1; D unclear. The length of the CDR3 is 13 residues. From germline, CDR1 is SGDLS and CDR2 YYNGEE. V lost 4 bases and J 6 bases, leaving 11 bases between the germline ends. CDR3 nucleotides: TGTGCCAGCAGCCCAGACGAGCGCAATGAGCAGTTCTTC. Protein product: CASSPDERNEQFF.

This chain joins TRBV5-6 and TRBJ1-1; D possibly corresponds to TRBD1 (6 bases). The length of the CDR3 is 16 residues. Germline assignment: CDR1 SGHDT and CDR2 YYEEEE. V lost 4 bases and J lost 0, with 16 bases in between. CDR3 region: CASSQTWTALNTEAFF. CDR3 nucleotides: TGTGCCAGCAGCCAAACCTGGACAGCCTTGAACACTGAAGCTTTCTTT. The full variable domain, its missing parts supplied by reference TRBV5-6 and TRBJ1-1, is DAGVTQSPTHLIKTRGQQVTLRCSPKSGHDTVSWYQQALGQGPQFIFQYYEEEERQRGNFPDRFSGHQFPNYSSELNVNALLLGDSALYLCASSQTWTALNTEAFFGQGTRLTVV.

The V gene is TRBV5-1, the J gene TRBJ2-3; D gene uncertain. Trimming took off 2 bases at V and 0 bases at J, with 10 bases between the two ends. Germline V CDR1 and CDR2: SGHRS, YFSETQ. This CDR3 has 15 amino acids. In DNA, the CDR3 is TGCGCCAGCAGCTTAACAGATACTAGCACAGATACGCAGTATTTT. Amino acid sequence: CASSLTDTSTDTQYF. The full variable domain, rest sourced from reference TRBV5-1 and TRBJ2-3, is KAGVTQTPRYLIKTRGQQVTLSCSPISGHRSVSWYQQTPGQGLQFLFEYFSETQRNKGNFPGRFSGRQFSNSRSEMNVSTLELGDSALYLCASSLTDTSTDTQYFGPGTRLTVL.

The rearrangement links TRBV11-2 to TRBJ1-2, with unresolved D. There are 15 residues in the CDR3. CDR1 and CDR2 (germline): SGHAT, FQNNGV. Trimming stripped 1 base from V and 8 bases from J, with 17 bases between. The CDR3 is CASSLAAGVGRGYTF. CDR3 bases: TGTGCCAGCAGCTTAGCCGCGGGCGTAGGTCGGGGCTACACCTTC.